This TCR beta chain was recorded in a study of blood T cell repertoires in COVID-19 (dated by TCRdb to about 2020). For the wider study: Samples covering the acute and convalescent phases of COVID-19 were provided by collaborators in the United States, Italy and Spain. The prospective study material was composed of cDNA or gDNA derived from T cells, B-cell-depleted T cells, or PBMCs. The repertoires were released in a freely available public database meant as a resource for research on the immune response to SARS-CoV-2. The samples were drawn from the first 160 participants of the ongoing ImmuneRACE study and from 1,200 or so subjects provided by 6 global collaborators. The dataset comprised deeply sampled blood TCRbeta repertoires from subjects exposed to, actively infected with, or recovered from COVID-19. A de-identified subject ID, COVID-19 status, age in years and sex were almost always included in the sample metadata. Where available, HLA class I and class II types were taken from metadata supplied by the sample provider and were not determined by assay-based typing. The study at large found these results: Clinical and demographic metadata were provided uncurated, with the amount varying by source and participant.

Concerning this clone: Its target antigen remains unknown. No clone much larger than this one lies a single base away; base qualities are absent.

The immunoSEQ Assay, a bias-controlled multiplex PCR, was used to amplify TCRbeta CDR3 regions from genomic DNA. As for the original processing: The number of nucleated cells in each sample was estimated from the amplification of reference gene primers within the assay. To quantify the absolute abundance of each unique TCRbeta CDR3 rearrangement, sequence reads were collapsed and filtered. For each sample, productive Simpson clonality was calculated as the square root of Simpson's diversity index across productive rearrangements. In its TCRdb copy, this immuneACCESS table keeps in-frame sequences only and misses some clones. Where compared with another copy, unresolved V genes explain less than half of these, and the others have no known cause. Clonal size and the V and J genes are those of that table, whereas D and trimming came from the DNA. The sample profile shows roughly 160,000 clones; 85% to 90% of them were found once. Together, the top ten hold about 7% of the sample.

Each collaborating institution followed its own protocols to collect whole blood in K2EDTA tubes. For TCRbeta analysis, collaborators shipped samples in one of three forms: frozen whole blood, isolated PBMCs, or DNA extracted from either of those sample types. Trimming removed 4 bases from V and 10 bases from J, leaving 13 bases between the germline ends. From the cysteine up to the phenylalanine, the CDR3 has a length of 12 residues. The kept DNA is CDR3 alone, 36 bases in frame from the first base. CDR1 SQVTM and CDR2 ANQGSEA were looked up in the germline V gene. The sequence is built from TRBV29-1 and TRBJ1-4, with TRBD1 as a weak D call on 5 bases. The receptor was derived from a man in his fifties or sixties with active or convalescent COVID-19. Input material: peripheral blood. The CDR3 sequence is CSVGRQGGKLFF. The sequence in DNA is TGCAGCGTTGGTCGGCAGGGAGGAAAACTGTTTTTT.